Listed below are T cell receptor beta chains from one sample, sequenced in a study of blood T cell repertoires in COVID-19. Only in-frame clones appear in the TCRdb table, and some are missing; sequencing was by immunoSEQ multiplex PCR. The sample includes roughly 240,000 clones, approximately 80% of them seen just once. The specimen sequenced was peripheral blood. Receptor source: a woman at least 80 years old with acute or convalescent COVID-19. Each CDR3 is given with its conserved first and last residue. A D gene is named only where the DNA matches it firmly. Clone size is not always given. Where it is, it says once, few, many or a class for expanded clones.

TGTGCCAGCGGGGATGGGACAGGGATCACAGATACGCAGTATTTT	CASGDGTGITDTQYF	TRBD1	TRBJ2-3	-	TRBV2
TGTGCCAGCAGCTTCCCCGCGGGGAAACAGTTCTTC	CASSFPAGKQFF	-	TRBJ2-1	-	TRBV7-9
TGCGCCAGCAGCTTGAGGGGACAGGGGGCTGTGAGCTCCTACAATGAGCAGTTCTTC	CASSLRGQGAVSSYNEQFF	TRBD1	TRBJ2-1	-	TRBV5-1
TGTGCCAGCAGCTCCCCCGGGACAGGGGGCACTGAAGCTTTCTTT	CASSSPGTGGTEAFF	TRBD1	TRBJ1-1	-	TRBV6-2/TRBV6-3
TGTGCCAGCAGCCTGCGGAGCGGGAGCACAGATACGCAGTATTTT	CASSLRSGSTDTQYF	-	TRBJ2-3	-	TRBV7-2
TGTGCCAGTAGTCGGGGGAGGGACAGGAGCTCCTACGAGCAGTACTTC	CASSRGRDRSSYEQYF	-	TRBJ2-7	-	TRBV19
TGTGCCACCAGCAGAGACCTCACTAGCGGGGGGGCTACGCAGTATTTT	CATSRDLTSGGATQYF	TRBD2	TRBJ2-3	-	TRBV15
TGTGCCAGCAGTACCATGGGACTAGCGGGAAACCACGAGCAGTACTTC	CASSTMGLAGNHEQYF	TRBD2	TRBJ2-7	-	TRBV28
TGTGCCAGTACCAAGGCCGATCGGGTCAATGAGCAGTTCTTC	CASTKADRVNEQFF	-	TRBJ2-1	-	TRBV19
TGTGCCAGCAGCCCGGGACAGGGAGTTACTGAAGCTTTCTTT	CASSPGQGVTEAFF	TRBD1	TRBJ1-1	-	TRBV7-9
TGTGCCAGCAGCGTAGGGGGGGCAACTAATGAAAAACTGTTTTTT	CASSVGGATNEKLFF	-	TRBJ1-4	-	TRBV9
TGTGCCAGCAGAGGGGGACAGGGGAATGAGCAGTTCTTC	CASRGGQGNEQFF	TRBD1	TRBJ2-1	-	TRBV28
TGTGCCAGCACTATTAGAGGCTACGAGCAGTACTTC	CASTIRGYEQYF	-	TRBJ2-7	-	TRBV2
TGTGCCAGCAGCTTAGCGCCCTCTAAGTACACCTTC	CASSLAPSKYTF	-	TRBJ1-2	-	TRBV7-2
TGTGCCAGCAGTTCATGGATGCGGAACACTGAAGCTTTCTTT	CASSSWMRNTEAFF	-	TRBJ1-1	-	TRBV28
TGTGCCAGCAGCCAGGGGACTAGCGGGAGGAATGAGCAGTTCTTC	CASSQGTSGRNEQFF	TRBD2	TRBJ2-1	-	TRBV3-1/TRBV3-2
TGTGCCAGCAGTTGGCGGGGGGAAGGAGCTTTCTTT	CASSWRGEGAFF	-	TRBJ1-1	once	TRBV28
TGTGCCAGCAGCTTAAGGCCAGGGGTGAACTATGGCTACACCTTC	CASSLRPGVNYGYTF	-	TRBJ1-2	once	TRBV7-2
TGTGCCAGCAGCTTAGGGTCGGGAGGGAATCAGCCCCAGCATTTT	CASSLGSGGNQPQHF	-	TRBJ1-5	-	TRBV7-8
TGCGCCAGCAGCTTGTCGGGAGCGCGAGATACGCAGTATTTT	CASSLSGARDTQYF	-	TRBJ2-3	-	TRBV5-1
TGTGCCAGCAGTGACAGTCCGGGATTTCGTGGCTACACCTTC	CASSDSPGFRGYTF	-	TRBJ1-2	-	TRBV2
TGTGCCAGCAGCGCCCGAGGGGGGTCTAGCGGGATAGTTACCGGGGAGCTGTTTTTT	CASSARGGSSGIVTGELFF	TRBD2	TRBJ2-2	few	TRBV7-9
TGTGCCAGCAGCCCATCAGAGGCGGACACTGAAGCTTTCTTT	CASSPSEADTEAFF	-	TRBJ1-1	-	TRBV11-1
TGTGCCAGCAGCCAGGTGCGGGCATCGACTGAAGCTTTCTTT	CASSQVRASTEAFF	-	TRBJ1-1	-	TRBV14
TGCAGTGCTAGTAGACAGGAGAGCACTGAAGCTTTCTTT	CSASRQESTEAFF	-	TRBJ1-1	once	TRBV20-1
TGTGCCAGCTCACCGCTCGCGACTAATGAAAAACTGTTTTTT	CASSPLATNEKLFF	-	TRBJ1-4	-	TRBV18
TGTGCCAGCACCCCCAAAGGGCAGGGAACAGATACGCAGTATTTT	CASTPKGQGTDTQYF	-	TRBJ2-3	-	TRBV21-1
TGTGCCAGCAGTTCCATCTCGCGGATTAACTATGGCTACACCTTC	CASSSISRINYGYTF	-	TRBJ1-2	-	TRBV27
TGCGCCAGCAGTCAATATTGTTTCGGACAGGGGGCTCTGCGCACTGAAGCTTTCTTT	CASSQYCFGQGALRTEAFF	TRBD1	TRBJ1-1	-	TRBV23-1
TGCGCCAGCAGCCAAGATCTGACAGGTTCAGCCGGGGAGCTGTTTTTT	CASSQDLTGSAGELFF	-	TRBJ2-2	-	TRBV4-1
TGTGCCAGCAGATCAGGCAGCGGGGGGATCTACGAGCAGTACTTC	CASRSGSGGIYEQYF	TRBD2	TRBJ2-7	-	TRBV6-5
TGTGCCAGCAGCCCGGACAGGGGATTCTATGAGCAGTTCTTC	CASSPDRGFYEQFF	TRBD1	TRBJ2-1	once	TRBV14
TGTGCCAGCAGTTACTCCCTAGCGGGGAGCCCAGATACGCAGTATTTT	CASSYSLAGSPDTQYF	TRBD2	TRBJ2-3	-	TRBV6-5
TGTGCCAGCAGCCAAGTGCTCGGTTATGGCTACACCTTC	CASSQVLGYGYTF	-	TRBJ1-2	-	TRBV3-1/TRBV3-2
TGTGCCAGCAGCGCGAGGACTAGCGCAGAGACCCAGTACTTC	CASSARTSAETQYF	TRBD2	TRBJ2-5	-	TRBV9
TGTGCCAGCAGCCCCCCACAGGGAAGGCGGGACACTGAAGCTTTCTTT	CASSPPQGRRDTEAFF	-	TRBJ1-1	-	TRBV7-8
TGTGCCAGCAGCCGTCTAAGGGGGCCGACCTACGAGCAGTACTTC	CASSRLRGPTYEQYF	TRBD1	TRBJ2-7	-	TRBV3-1/TRBV3-2
TGTGCCAGCAAGCTAGCGGGGGCTAAGGATGAGCAGTTCTTC	CASKLAGAKDEQFF	TRBD2	TRBJ2-1	-	TRBV2
TGTGCCACCAGCAGAGATTCCCGGACAGGTCGGGAGGGCTACACCTTC	CATSRDSRTGREGYTF	TRBD1	TRBJ1-2	-	TRBV15
TGTGCCAGTAGTGTAACCCGGGACTCTGGAAACACCATATATTTT	CASSVTRDSGNTIYF	-	TRBJ1-3	-	TRBV19
TGTGCCAGCAGCCACGACAGGGGTGAAAAACTGTTTTTT	CASSHDRGEKLFF	TRBD1	TRBJ1-4	-	TRBV3-1/TRBV3-2